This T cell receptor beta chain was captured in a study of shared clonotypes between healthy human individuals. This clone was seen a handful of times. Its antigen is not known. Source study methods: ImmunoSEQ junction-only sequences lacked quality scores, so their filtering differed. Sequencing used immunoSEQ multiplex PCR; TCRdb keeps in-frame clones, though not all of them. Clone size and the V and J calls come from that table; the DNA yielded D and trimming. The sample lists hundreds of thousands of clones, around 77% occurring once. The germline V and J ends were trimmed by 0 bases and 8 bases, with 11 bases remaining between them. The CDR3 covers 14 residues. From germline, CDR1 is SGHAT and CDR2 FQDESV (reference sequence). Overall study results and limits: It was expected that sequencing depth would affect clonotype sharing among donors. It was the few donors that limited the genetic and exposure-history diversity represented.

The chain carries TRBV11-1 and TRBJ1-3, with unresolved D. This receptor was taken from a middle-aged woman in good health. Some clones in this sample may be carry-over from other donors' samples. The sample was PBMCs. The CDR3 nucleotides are TGTGCCAGCAGCTTAGCGGATCCCTCGGACACCATATATTTT. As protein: CASSLADPSDTIYF. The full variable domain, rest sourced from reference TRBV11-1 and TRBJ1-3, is EAEVAQSPRYKITEKSQAVAFWCDPISGHATLYWYRQILGQGPELLVQFQDESVVDDSQLPKDRFSAERLKGVDSTLKIQPAELGDSAMYLCASSLADPSDTIYFGEGSWLTVV.